The present entry profiles one T cell receptor beta chain with its context. The antigen remains undetermined. The data belong to a study of OX40 agonist ivuxolimab in advanced cancers. As for the study in general: Ivuxolimab is a fully human IgG2 antibody that activates OX40 (CD134). Age averaged about 60 years (range about 20 to 79), and more than 80% were male.

The CDR3 is 15 amino acids. Germline loops: CDR1 MNHEY, CDR2 SMNVEV (reference sequence). Trimming pared 2 bases from V and 4 bases from J, leaving 13 bases between. Generated by immunoSEQ multiplex PCR, the TCRdb table keeps only in-frame clones and is missing some. The sample lists about 70,000 clones, more than 90% occurring once. Study-level results: On average, CD8+ T cells had more expanded clones than CD4+.

The J gene is TRBJ2-3, the V gene TRBV27, with D possibly TRBD2 on 6 matching bases. The receptor comes from an adult with an advanced solid tumor such as melanoma, head and neck, liver or kidney cancer. The sequences come from CD4+ or CD8+ T cells sorted from blood, collected in a trial of the OX40 agonist ivuxolimab. CDR3 sequence reads: CASSLAGRKSDTQYF. The CDR3 DNA follows: TGTGCCAGCAGTTTAGCGGGAAGGAAGTCAGATACGCAGTATTTT.